What follows are 31 T cell receptor beta chains derived from one specimen sequenced in a study of blood T cell repertoires in COVID-19. Sequencing was performed with immunoSEQ multiplex PCR; in TCRdb, only in-frame clones are kept and a portion is missing. The sample records roughly 57,000 clones, 80% to 95% being singletons. Specimen: peripheral blood. The receptors were sampled from a man older than 75 with acute or convalescent COVID-19.

The chain carries TRBV5-1 and TRBJ2-2, with D tentatively TRBD1 (5 bases). Germline CDR1 reads SGHRS; CDR2 reads YFSETQ. The CDR3 covers 14 residues. V lost 0 bases, J lost 4 bases, and 7 bases lay in between. The CDR3: CASSLGGTTGELFF. In DNA form, the CDR3 reads TGCGCCAGCAGCTTGGGGGGCACCACCGGGGAGCTGTTTTTT.

This chain uses TRBV5-1 with TRBJ2-7; 7 bases match TRBD1. The CDR3 has 14 amino acids. Germline V gives CDR1 SGHRS, CDR2 YFSETQ. Losses at the gene ends were 4 bases for V and 5 bases for J; bases not matched to a gene: 9. The CDR3 loop reads CASSAAGGVDEQYF. CDR3 bases: TGCGCCAGCAGCGCGGCAGGGGGTGTGGACGAGCAGTACTTC.

The chain recombines TRBV2 with TRBJ2-5; the D is unclear. This CDR3 has 11 amino acids. CDR1 and CDR2 (germline): SNHLY, FYNNEI. V was cut by 8 bases and J by 0 bases, with 4 bases left in between. The CDR3: CASHYQETQYF. In DNA, the CDR3 is TGTGCCAGCCACTACCAAGAGACCCAGTACTTC.

The CDR3 loop reads CATSGAEGAGGYTF. The CDR3, as DNA: TGTGCCACCAGCGGAGCTGAGGGCGCGGGGGGCTACACCTTC. The V and J genes are TRBV15 and TRBJ1-2; D gene ambiguous. This CDR3 spans 14 amino acids. Germline CDR1 LNHNV, CDR2 YYDKDF (reference sequence). Deletions cut 5 bases from V and 8 bases from J, with 18 bases between.

The rearrangement joins TRBV6-5 to TRBJ1-5; no firm D call. Per germline, CDR1 MNHEY and CDR2 SVGAGI. The length of the CDR3 is 14 residues. V dropped 6 bases and J dropped 2 bases, with 11 bases sitting between them. In nucleotides, the CDR3 is TGTGCCAGCAGCCCCTCCGGGGGCAATCAGCCCCAGCATTTT. This translates into CASSPSGGNQPQHF.

The gene calls are TRBV5-6 and TRBJ2-1, with D maybe TRBD1 (5 bases). The germline V and J ends were trimmed by 0 bases and 3 bases, with 7 bases remaining between them. The CDR3 contains 14 residues. Germline-derived CDR1 and CDR2 are SGHDT and YYEEEE. The CDR3 DNA reads as TGTGCCAGCAGCTTGGCCACAGGCTACAATGAGCAGTTCTTC. Its protein is CASSLATGYNEQFF.

This clone was seen more than once but under ten times. This chain connects TRBV5-6 to TRBJ2-7; 7 positions agree with TRBD1. The germline V gene encodes CDR1 SGHDT and CDR2 YYEEEE. V gave up 4 bases and J gave up 5 bases; unmatched junction bases: 3. The CDR3 spans 12 residues. The CDR3 DNA is TGTGCCAGCAGCCCGGGACAGAACGAGCAGTACTTC. Its translation: CASSPGQNEQYF.

The chain couples TRBV7-9 to TRBJ1-4; D unresolved. V was clipped by 5 bases and J by 0 bases, with 10 bases between them. Germline-derived CDR1 and CDR2 are SEHNR and FQNEAQ (reference sequence). CDR3 length equals 15 residues. This CDR3 reads CASSTMAATNEKLFF. The CDR3, as DNA: TGTGCCAGCAGCACAATGGCTGCAACTAATGAAAAACTGTTTTTT.

The V gene is TRBV25-1, the J gene TRBJ2-5; no clear D. Germline-derived CDR1 and CDR2 are MGHDK and SYGVNS. The CDR3 consists of 14 residues. V lost 2 bases and J lost 0, with 7 bases in between. CDR3 in amino acids: CASSENTYQETQYF. In DNA form, the CDR3 reads TGTGCCAGCAGTGAAAACACGTACCAAGAGACCCAGTACTTC. Filled out from reference TRBV25-1 and TRBJ2-5, the complete variable domain reads EADIYQTPRYLVIGTGKKITLECSQTMGHDKMYWYQQDPGMELHLIHYSYGVNSTEKGDLSSESTVSRIRTEHFPLTLESARPSHTSQYLCASSENTYQETQYFGPGTRLLVL.

The CDR3 here is CASSQGTGGPWPQHF. The CDR3, as DNA: TGTGCCAGCAGCCAGGGGACAGGGGGTCCTTGGCCCCAGCATTTT. This chain uses TRBV3-1 (or the pseudogene TRBV3-2) with TRBJ1-5, with 11 bases aligning to TRBD1. This CDR3 is built from 15 residues. J was trimmed by 9 bases and V by 3 bases; bases with no gene match: 7. Germline V CDR1 and CDR2: LGHDT, YNNKEL (reference sequence).

This chain joins TRBV7-2 and TRBJ2-5; 8 bases line up with TRBD2. The CDR3 has 16 residues. Germline CDR1 and CDR2: SGHTA and FQGNSA. V dropped 2 bases and J dropped 5; count of bases not matched to a gene: 10. The CDR3 bases are TGTGCCAGCAGCTTACGACTAGCGTGGGATGTCGAGACCCAGTACTTC. Protein: CASSLRLAWDVETQYF.

This clone came up a few times. The J gene is TRBJ2-7, the V gene TRBV5-1; tentatively, D is TRBD2 (6 bases). The germline V gene has CDR1 SGHRS and CDR2 YFSETQ. The ends were cut back, 3 bases at V and 1 base at J, with 17 bases in the middle. The CDR3 extends over 16 amino acids. CDR3: CASSSWPKGRSYEQYF. The CDR3 coding sequence is TGCGCCAGCAGCTCATGGCCGAAGGGGAGGTCCTACGAGCAGTACTTC.

J is TRBJ1-4 and V is TRBV5-4, with D hard to call. CDR1 SGHNT and CDR2 YYREEE come from the germline V gene (reference sequence). Trimming pared 3 bases from V and 0 bases from J, leaving 9 bases between. The CDR3 loop spans 15 amino acids. The DNA of the CDR3 is TGTGCCAGCAGCTCCGACACCGCAACTAATGAAAAACTGTTTTTT. It encodes CASSSDTATNEKLFF.

This clone was recorded once. The chain carries TRBV27 and TRBJ2-1; 7 nucleotides agree with TRBD1. The V gene end was trimmed by 7 bases and the J gene end by 3 bases; junction bases not matched to a gene: 6. Germline V gene data show CDR1 as MNHEY and CDR2 as SMNVEV (reference sequence). This CDR3 comprises 14 residues. CDR3 nucleotide sequence: TGTGCCAGCAAAGAATCAGGGGGCTACAATGAGCAGTTCTTC. It is translated as CASKESGGYNEQFF.

Regarding this clone: An end of the junction differs from the germline gene, which may be a read error. This CDR3 is CASSYSPVRYNEHFF. In DNA, the CDR3 is TGTGCCAGCAGTTACTCTCCAGTCAGGTACAATGAGCATTTCTTC. The chain is built from TRBV6-2 or TRBV6-3 and TRBJ2-1; D gene unclear. Looked up from germline, CDR1 is MNHEY and CDR2 is SVGEGT. The CDR3 runs 15 residues.

The chain recombines TRBV29-1 with TRBJ1-1; D might be TRBD1 (6 bases). V was cut by 4 bases and J by 6 bases, with 18 bases left in between. The germline gives CDR1 SQVTM, CDR2 ANQGSEA. The CDR3 consists of 14 residues. CDR3 sequence (DNA): TGCAGCGTTGTAAGGGACACCCCGAAGGCTGAAGCTTTCTTT. Its translation is CSVVRDTPKAEAFF.

The J gene is TRBJ1-5, the V gene TRBV5-8; D is unresolved. Germline CDR1 SGHTS, CDR2 YDEGEE. V lost 2 bases, J lost 5 bases, and 8 bases lay in between. This CDR3 has 13 residues. The CDR3 region is CASSFREYQPQHF. CDR3 DNA sequence: TGTGCCAGCAGCTTTCGCGAGTATCAGCCCCAGCATTTT.

The J gene is TRBJ2-5, the V gene TRBV6-1, with D perhaps matching TRBD2 (6 bases). The CDR3 has 16 residues. Germline V gene sequence: CDR1 MNHNS, CDR2 SASEGT. V was shortened by 1 base and J by 0 bases, with 12 bases between the two germline ends. CDR3 DNA sequence: TGTGCCAGCAGTGAAGGACTAGGCTTGTACCAAGAGACCCAGTACTTC. Translated, it gives CASSEGLGLYQETQYF.

This rearrangement joins TRBV2 to TRBJ1-2; TRBD1 matches at 9 bases. Germline V gene data show CDR1 as SNHLY and CDR2 as FYNNEI. This CDR3 region has 17 residues. The V gene end was trimmed by 2 bases and the J gene end by 5 bases; junction bases not matched to a gene: 12. DNA of the CDR3: TGTGCCAGCAGTGAAATAATTGGGACAGGGCCTAGTTATGGCTACACCTTC. This gives the protein CASSEIIGTGPSYGYTF.

The chain is built from TRBV11-1 and TRBJ1-6, with D perhaps matching TRBD1 (5 bases). This CDR3 region has 15 residues. CDR1 is SGHAT, CDR2 FQDESV, per germline (reference sequence). Trimming stripped 2 bases from V and 4 bases from J, with 9 bases between. CDR3 region: CASSLRQSYNSPLHF. In DNA, the CDR3 is TGTGCCAGCAGCTTACGACAGTCATATAATTCACCCCTCCACTTT.

This chain links TRBV7-2 with TRBJ2-1; 9 bases line up with TRBD2. Unmatched junction bases numbered 11, after V lost 1 base and J lost 7 bases. The CDR3 has 17 residues. CDR1 and CDR2 from the germline V gene are SGHTA and FQGNSA. The CDR3 region has the DNA TGTGCCAGCAGCTTAGTTGGCGGGCGGGGGGGCAGGAATGAGCAGTTCTTC. Encoded protein: CASSLVGGRGGRNEQFF.

About this clone itself: This sample also contains other DNA sequences that code for the same CDR3. The CDR3 region is CASNRGPYEQYF. The CDR3, as DNA: TGTGCCAGCAACAGGGGCCCCTACGAGCAGTACTTC. This chain connects TRBV6-5 to TRBJ2-7, with 7 bases fitting TRBD1. This CDR3 is built from 12 residues. The ends lost 7 bases at V and 2 bases at J; junction bases unmatched: 2. The germline gives CDR1 MNHEY, CDR2 SVGAGI.

The chain employs TRBV3-1 (or the pseudogene TRBV3-2) and TRBJ2-7; TRBD1 might be the D (6 bases). In germline, CDR1 is LGHDT, CDR2 YNNKEL (reference sequence). V was clipped by 2 bases and J by 5 bases, with 7 bases between them. This CDR3 region has 12 residues. The CDR3 region is CASSQRTDEQYF. The CDR3 DNA reads as TGTGCCAGCAGCCAACGGACAGACGAGCAGTACTTC.

The genes are TRBV5-1 and TRBJ1-5; D unresolved. Germline CDR1 is SGHRS and CDR2 is YFSETQ. The CDR3 is 17 amino acids. The V end was cut by 4 bases, the J end by 2 bases, with 19 bases between. The CDR3 here is CASSPTGSGSGNQPQHF. The CDR3, as DNA: TGCGCCAGCAGCCCAACGGGGAGTGGGTCGGGCAATCAGCCCCAGCATTTT.

This chain connects TRBV4-2 to TRBJ2-2; the match to TRBD1 covers 8 bases. CDR3 size: 17 residues. V gave up 0 bases and J gave up 4 bases; unmatched junction bases: 7. Germline values: CDR1 LGHNA, CDR2 YNFKEQ. CDR3 nucleotide sequence: TGTGCCAGCAGCCAAGAACTAGGACAGGGACGCACCGGGGAGCTGTTTTTT. Amino acids: CASSQELGQGRTGELFF.

The V and J genes are TRBV7-7 and TRBJ2-3; tentatively, D is TRBD2 (6 bases). Looked up from germline, CDR1 is SSHAT and CDR2 is FNYEAQ (reference sequence). Trimming cost V 5 bases and J 2 bases, with 14 bases left between them. The CDR3 consists of 15 residues. CDR3 sequence: CASSPGVSSTDTQYF. CDR3 sequence (DNA): TGTGCCAGCAGCCCGGGGGTCTCCTCCACAGATACGCAGTATTTT.

The chain joins TRBV4-1 to TRBJ2-3; 8 nucleotides align to TRBD2. J was trimmed by 1 base and V by 6 bases; bases with no gene match: 6. The germline gives CDR1 MGHRA, CDR2 YSYEKL. CDR3 length: 15 residues. For the CDR3, the DNA is TGCGCCAGCAGAGCTAGCGGGCGAGGCACAGATACGCAGTATTTT. This codes for CASRASGRGTDTQYF.

This sequence joins TRBV7-6 and TRBJ2-5; D may be TRBD2 (7 bases). Trimming removed 6 bases at V and 5 bases at J, with 19 bases between. This CDR3 is built from 15 residues. Germline CDR1 reads SGHVS; CDR2 reads FNYEAQ. CDR3 in DNA: TGTGCCAGCAGTCTTGGGGGGGGCGCCTTGGAGACCCAGTACTTC. It codes for CASSLGGGALETQYF.

The chain has TRBV7-2 and TRBJ2-3, with TRBD2 identical over 7 bases. The V gene end was trimmed by 6 bases and the J gene end by 2 bases; junction bases not matched to a gene: 11. CDR3 length: 16 residues. Germline-derived CDR1 and CDR2 are SGHTA and FQGNSA. CDR3 sequence (DNA): TGTGCCAGCAGTTTGAGGGGAGGGGCGCCCACAGATACGCAGTATTTT. Translated, it gives CASSLRGGAPTDTQYF.

This chain uses TRBV19 with TRBJ1-5; weak D call: TRBD1 (6 bases). The CDR3 spans 14 residues. Trimming pared 5 bases from V and 4 bases from J, leaving 12 bases between. Germline CDR1 reads LNHDA; CDR2 reads SQIVND (reference sequence). Written as DNA, the CDR3 is TGTGCCAGTAGTGTGGACAGCGCTAATCAGCCCCAGCATTTT. This codes for CASSVDSANQPQHF.

The rearrangement links TRBV7-7 to TRBJ2-1; TRBD2 aligns across 13 bases. There are 18 residues in the CDR3. The germline CDR1 and CDR2 sequences are SSHAT and FNYEAQ (reference sequence). V lost 5 bases and J lost 4; bases outside the gene matches: 11. CDR3 sequence reads: CASSPQLAGGPIYNEQFF. The CDR3 coding sequence is TGTGCCAGCAGCCCCCAACTAGCGGGGGGGCCGATTTACAATGAGCAGTTCTTC.